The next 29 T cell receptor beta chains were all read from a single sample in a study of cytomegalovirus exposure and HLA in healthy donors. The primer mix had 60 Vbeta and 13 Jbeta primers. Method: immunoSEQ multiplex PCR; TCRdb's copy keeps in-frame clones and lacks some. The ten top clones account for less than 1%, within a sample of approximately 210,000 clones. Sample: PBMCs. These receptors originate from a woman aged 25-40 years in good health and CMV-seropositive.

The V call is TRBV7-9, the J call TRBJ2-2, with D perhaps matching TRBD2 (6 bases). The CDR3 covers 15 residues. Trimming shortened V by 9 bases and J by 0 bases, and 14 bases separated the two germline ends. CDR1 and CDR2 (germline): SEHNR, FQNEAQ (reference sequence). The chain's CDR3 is CASPRVAANTGELFF. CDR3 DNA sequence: TGTGCCAGTCCCAGAGTAGCGGCGAACACCGGGGAGCTGTTTTTT.

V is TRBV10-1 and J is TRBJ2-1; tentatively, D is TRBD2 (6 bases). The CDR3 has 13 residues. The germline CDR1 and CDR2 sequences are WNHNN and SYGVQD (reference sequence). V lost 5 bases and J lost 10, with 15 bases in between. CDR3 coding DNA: TGCGCCAGCAGTCCCGGGACTGTCAGGGAGCAGTTCTTC. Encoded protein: CASSPGTVREQFF.

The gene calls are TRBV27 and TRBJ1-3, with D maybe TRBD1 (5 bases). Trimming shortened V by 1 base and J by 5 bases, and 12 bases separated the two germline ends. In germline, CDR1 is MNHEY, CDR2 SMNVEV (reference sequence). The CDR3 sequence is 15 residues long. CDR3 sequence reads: CASSLWGDLRNTIYF. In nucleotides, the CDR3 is TGTGCCAGCAGTTTATGGGGGGATTTGCGAAACACCATATATTTT.

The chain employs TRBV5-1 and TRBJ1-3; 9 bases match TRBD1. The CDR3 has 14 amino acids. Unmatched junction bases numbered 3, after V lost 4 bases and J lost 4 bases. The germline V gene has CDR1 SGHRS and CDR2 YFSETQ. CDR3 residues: CASSGGTGGNTIYF. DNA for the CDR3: TGCGCCAGCAGCGGGGGGACAGGGGGAAACACCATATATTTT.

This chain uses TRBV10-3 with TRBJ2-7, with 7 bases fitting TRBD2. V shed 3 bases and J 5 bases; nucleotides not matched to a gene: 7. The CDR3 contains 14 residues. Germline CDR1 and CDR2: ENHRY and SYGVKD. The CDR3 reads CAISDRERGDEQYF. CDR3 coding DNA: TGTGCCATCAGTGATCGTGAGCGGGGCGACGAGCAGTACTTC.

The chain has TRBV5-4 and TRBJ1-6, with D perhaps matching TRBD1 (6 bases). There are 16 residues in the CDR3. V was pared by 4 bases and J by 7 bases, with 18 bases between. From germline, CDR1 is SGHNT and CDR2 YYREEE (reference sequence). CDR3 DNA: TGTGCCAGCAGCCCTCAGGGGCAGGGTCTGAATTCACCCCTCCACTTT. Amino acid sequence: CASSPQGQGLNSPLHF.

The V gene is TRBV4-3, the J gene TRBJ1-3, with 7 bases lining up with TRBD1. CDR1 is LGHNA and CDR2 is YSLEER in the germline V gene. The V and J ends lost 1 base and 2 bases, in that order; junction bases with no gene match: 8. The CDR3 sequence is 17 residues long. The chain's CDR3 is CASSQVGQGVAGNTIYF. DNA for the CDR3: TGCGCCAGCAGCCAAGTTGGGCAGGGGGTAGCTGGAAACACCATATATTTT.

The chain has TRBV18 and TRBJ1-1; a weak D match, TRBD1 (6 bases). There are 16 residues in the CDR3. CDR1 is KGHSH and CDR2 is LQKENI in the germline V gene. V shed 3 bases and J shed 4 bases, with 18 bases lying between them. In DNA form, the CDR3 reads TGTGCCAGCTCACCCCCAAATCCCAGGGGCGGCACTGAAGCTTTCTTT. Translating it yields CASSPPNPRGGTEAFF.

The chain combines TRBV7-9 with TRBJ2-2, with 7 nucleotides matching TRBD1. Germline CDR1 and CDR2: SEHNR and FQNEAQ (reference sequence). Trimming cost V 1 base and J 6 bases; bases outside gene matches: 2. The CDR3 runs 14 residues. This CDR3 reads CASSLGQGAGELFF. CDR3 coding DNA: TGTGCCAGCAGCTTAGGGCAGGGGGCCGGGGAGCTGTTTTTT.

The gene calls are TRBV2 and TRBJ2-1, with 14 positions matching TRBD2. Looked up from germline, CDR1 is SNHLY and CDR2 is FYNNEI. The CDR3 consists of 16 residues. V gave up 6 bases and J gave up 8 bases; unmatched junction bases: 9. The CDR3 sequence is CASRVSGLAGADEQFF. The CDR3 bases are TGTGCCAGCAGGGTTTCGGGACTAGCGGGGGCGGATGAGCAGTTCTTC. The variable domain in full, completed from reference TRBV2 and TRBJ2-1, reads EPEVTQTPSHQVTQMGQEVILRCVPISNHLYFYWYRQILGQKVEFLVSFYNNEISEKSEIFDDQFSVERPDGSNFTLKIRSTKLEDSAMYFCASRVSGLAGADEQFFGPGTRLTVL.

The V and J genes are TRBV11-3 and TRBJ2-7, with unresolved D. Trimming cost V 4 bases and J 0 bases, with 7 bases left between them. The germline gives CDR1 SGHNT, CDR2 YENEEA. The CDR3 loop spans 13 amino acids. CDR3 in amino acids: CASSYMNSYEQYF. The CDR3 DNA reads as TGTGCCAGCAGCTACATGAACTCCTACGAGCAGTACTTC.

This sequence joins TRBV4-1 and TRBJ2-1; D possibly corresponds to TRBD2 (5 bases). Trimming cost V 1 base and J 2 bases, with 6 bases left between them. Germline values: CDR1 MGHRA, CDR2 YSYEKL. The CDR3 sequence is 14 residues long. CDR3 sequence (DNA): TGCGCCAGCAGCCAAGCCGGGACCTACAATGAGCAGTTCTTC. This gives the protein CASSQAGTYNEQFF.

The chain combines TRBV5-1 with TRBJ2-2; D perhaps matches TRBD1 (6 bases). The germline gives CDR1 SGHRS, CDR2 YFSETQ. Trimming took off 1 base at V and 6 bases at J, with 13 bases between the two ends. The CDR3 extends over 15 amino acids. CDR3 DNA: TGCGCCAGCAGCTTGCGGGCAGGGGCCGCCGGGGAGCTGTTTTTT. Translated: CASSLRAGAAGELFF.

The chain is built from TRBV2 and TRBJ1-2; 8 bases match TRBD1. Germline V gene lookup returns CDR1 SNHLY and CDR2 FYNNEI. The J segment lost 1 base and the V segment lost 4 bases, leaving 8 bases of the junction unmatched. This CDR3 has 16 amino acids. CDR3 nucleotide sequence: TGTGCCAGCAGTGGATACAGGGGGGGAAATAACTATGGCTACACCTTC. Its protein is CASSGYRGGNNYGYTF.

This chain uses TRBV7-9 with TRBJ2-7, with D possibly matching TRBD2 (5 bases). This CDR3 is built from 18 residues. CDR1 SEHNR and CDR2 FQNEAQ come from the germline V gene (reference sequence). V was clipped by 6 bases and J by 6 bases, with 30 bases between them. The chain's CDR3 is CASSSVFLAAEPPLEQYF. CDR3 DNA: TGTGCCAGCAGTTCCGTCTTCCTCGCAGCGGAACCCCCTCTCGAGCAGTACTTC.

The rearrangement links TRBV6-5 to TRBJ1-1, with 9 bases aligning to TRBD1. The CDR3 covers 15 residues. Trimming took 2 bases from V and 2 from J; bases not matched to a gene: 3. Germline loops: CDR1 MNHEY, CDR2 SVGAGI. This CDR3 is CASSYGTGFNTEAFF. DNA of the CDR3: TGTGCCAGCAGTTACGGGACAGGGTTTAACACTGAAGCTTTCTTT.

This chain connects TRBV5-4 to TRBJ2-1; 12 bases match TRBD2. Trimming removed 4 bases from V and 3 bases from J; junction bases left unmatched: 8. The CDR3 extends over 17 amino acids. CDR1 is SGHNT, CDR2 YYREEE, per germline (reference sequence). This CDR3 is CASSPTALAGGYNEQFF. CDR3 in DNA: TGTGCCAGCAGCCCAACCGCACTAGCGGGGGGCTACAATGAGCAGTTCTTC.

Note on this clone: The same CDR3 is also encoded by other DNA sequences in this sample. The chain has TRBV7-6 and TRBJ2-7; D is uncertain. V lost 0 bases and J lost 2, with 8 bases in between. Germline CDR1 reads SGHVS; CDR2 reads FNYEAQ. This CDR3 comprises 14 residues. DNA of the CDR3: TGTGCCAGCAGCTTAGCGGGCAGAACCTACGAGCAGTACTTC. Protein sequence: CASSLAGRTYEQYF.

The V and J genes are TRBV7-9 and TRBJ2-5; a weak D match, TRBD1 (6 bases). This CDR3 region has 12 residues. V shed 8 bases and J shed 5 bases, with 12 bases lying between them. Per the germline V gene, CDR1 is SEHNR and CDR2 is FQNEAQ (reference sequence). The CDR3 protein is CASRGQGETQYF. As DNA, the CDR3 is TGTGCCAGCCGCGGGCAGGGGGAGACCCAGTACTTC.

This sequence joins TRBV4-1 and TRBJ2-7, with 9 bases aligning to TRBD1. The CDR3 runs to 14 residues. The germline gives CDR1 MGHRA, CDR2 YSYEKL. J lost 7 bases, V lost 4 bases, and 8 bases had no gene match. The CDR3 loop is CASSPRDRAWEQYF. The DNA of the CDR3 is TGCGCCAGCAGCCCCCGGGACAGGGCGTGGGAGCAGTACTTC.

For the CDR3, the DNA is TGCGCCAGCAGCCAAGGTACAGGGGAGCTCGAAAATGAGCAGTTCTTC. Protein: CASSQGTGELENEQFF. This chain links TRBV4-1 with TRBJ2-1; 7 bases fit TRBD1. The CDR3 runs to 16 residues. V dropped 1 base and J dropped 7; count of bases not matched to a gene: 10. From germline, CDR1 is MGHRA and CDR2 YSYEKL.

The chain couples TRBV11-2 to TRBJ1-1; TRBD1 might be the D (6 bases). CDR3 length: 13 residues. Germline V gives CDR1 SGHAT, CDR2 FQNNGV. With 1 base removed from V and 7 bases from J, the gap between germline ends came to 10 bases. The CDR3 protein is CASSLGQEFEAFF. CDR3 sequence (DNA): TGTGCCAGCAGCTTAGGACAGGAGTTTGAAGCTTTCTTT.

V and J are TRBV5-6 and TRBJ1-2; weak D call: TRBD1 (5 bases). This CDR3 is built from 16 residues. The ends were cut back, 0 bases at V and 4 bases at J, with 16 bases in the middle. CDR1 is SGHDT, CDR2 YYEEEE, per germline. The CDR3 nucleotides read TGTGCCAGCAGCTTGGGGCCACAGGCTAACTTCTATGGCTACACCTTC. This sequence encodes CASSLGPQANFYGYTF.

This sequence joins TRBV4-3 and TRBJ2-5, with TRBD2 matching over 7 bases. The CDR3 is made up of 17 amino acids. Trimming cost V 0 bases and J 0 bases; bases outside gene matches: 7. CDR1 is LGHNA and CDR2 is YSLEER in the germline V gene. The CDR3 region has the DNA TGCGCCAGCAGCCAAGATGGGGTCGGGGGGTACCAAGAGACCCAGTACTTC. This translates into CASSQDGVGGYQETQYF.

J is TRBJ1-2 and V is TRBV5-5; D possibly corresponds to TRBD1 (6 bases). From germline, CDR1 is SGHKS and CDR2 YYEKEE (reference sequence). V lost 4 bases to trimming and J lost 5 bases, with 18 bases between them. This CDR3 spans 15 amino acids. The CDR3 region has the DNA TGTGCCAGCAGCCAGGGGACCAGTTCCTCTTATGGCTACACCTTC. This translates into CASSQGTSSSYGYTF.

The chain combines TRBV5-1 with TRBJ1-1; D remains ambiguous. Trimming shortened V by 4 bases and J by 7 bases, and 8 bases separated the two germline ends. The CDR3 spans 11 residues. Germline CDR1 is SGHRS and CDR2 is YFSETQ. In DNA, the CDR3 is TGCGCCAGCAGCGGAGGGTATGAAGCTTTCTTT. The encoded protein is CASSGGYEAFF. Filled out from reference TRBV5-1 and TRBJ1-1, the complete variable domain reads KAGVTQTPRYLIKTRGQQVTLSCSPISGHRSVSWYQQTPGQGLQFLFEYFSETQRNKGNFPGRFSGRQFSNSRSEMNVSTLELGDSALYLCASSGGYEAFFGQGTRLTVV.

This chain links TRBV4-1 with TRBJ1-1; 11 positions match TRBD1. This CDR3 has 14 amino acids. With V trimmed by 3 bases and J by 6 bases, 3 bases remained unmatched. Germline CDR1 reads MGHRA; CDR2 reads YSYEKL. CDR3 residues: CASSHGTGGAEAFF. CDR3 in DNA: TGCGCCAGCAGCCATGGGACAGGGGGAGCTGAAGCTTTCTTT.

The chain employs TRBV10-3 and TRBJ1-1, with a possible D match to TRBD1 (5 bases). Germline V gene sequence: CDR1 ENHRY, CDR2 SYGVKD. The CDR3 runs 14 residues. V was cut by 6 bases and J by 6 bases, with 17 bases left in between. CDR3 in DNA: TGTGCCATCAGAGCTGATGGGGGGAGCGCTGAAGCTTTCTTT. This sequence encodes CAIRADGGSAEAFF.

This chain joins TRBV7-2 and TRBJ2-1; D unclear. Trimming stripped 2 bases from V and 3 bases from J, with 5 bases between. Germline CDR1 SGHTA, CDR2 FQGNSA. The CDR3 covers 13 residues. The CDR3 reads CASSLISYNEQFF. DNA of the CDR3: TGTGCCAGCAGCTTAATCAGCTACAATGAGCAGTTCTTC.